This TCR beta chain was sequenced in a study of PD-1 blockade in classical Hodgkin lymphoma. Study as a whole: A 3 mg/kg intravenous dose of nivolumab was received by patients every 2 weeks.

Study results and caveats: Whatever underlies the repertoire differences (possibly disease activity or prior therapy) remains undefined.

Each patient experienced a relapse that followed autologous stem cell transplantation, and brentuximab vedotin exposure varied. Measured with immunoSEQ multiplex PCR; TCRdb has only the in-frame clones, and not every one. The repertoire has 35,000 to 55,000 clones, approximately 70% of them found once; the top ten carry 2.5% to 3%. The CDR3 runs to 13 residues. The germline gives CDR1 MGHRA, CDR2 YSYEKL. Deletions cut 0 bases from V and 4 bases from J, with 6 bases between. Comment on this clone: Antigen specificity is unknown.

The chain is built from TRBV4-1 and TRBJ1-2; D ambiguous. The receptor comes from a human donor with classical Hodgkin lymphoma. This sample comprised peripheral blood mononuclear cells (PBMCs), obtained before the second cycle of nivolumab. CDR3 amino acids: CASSQEGSYGYTF. CDR3 bases: TGCGCCAGCAGCCAAGAGGGGTCCTATGGCTACACCTTC.